This T cell receptor beta chain was recovered during a study of blood T cell repertoires in COVID-19. Study overall: There were acute and convalescent COVID-19 samples, and they came from the United States, Italy and Spain. PBMCs, B-cell-depleted T cells, or T cells provided the cDNA or gDNA that made up the material.

How the authors handled the data: Amplification from reference gene primers served as the basis for estimated nucleated cell counts. TCRdb keeps only in-frame clones here, not all; method: immunoSEQ multiplex PCR. V and J calls plus clone size are reproduced from that table; the DNA served to infer D and trimming. The data contain about 300,000 clones, approximately 89% of them singletons. Germline loops: CDR1 SGHKS, CDR2 YYEKEE (reference sequence). V was shortened by 6 bases and J by 3 bases, with 15 bases between the two germline ends. The CDR3 totals 14 residues. The chain carries TRBV5-5 and TRBJ1-1; D is perhaps TRBD1 (5 bases). This TCR was sampled from a woman in her 30s who had recovered from COVID-19. Sequenced: peripheral blood. CDR3 in DNA: TGTGCCAGCACCAGACAGTGGGAAGACACTGAAGCTTTCTTT. This translates into CASTRQWEDTEAFF.